This T cell receptor beta chain originates from a study of cytomegalovirus exposure and HLA in healthy donors. Trimming removed 3 bases at V and 1 base at J, with 12 bases between. The CDR3 has 15 amino acids. Germline V gives CDR1 MNHNY, CDR2 SVGAGI (reference sequence). 60 Vbeta and 13 Jbeta primers were used in PCR. Measured with immunoSEQ multiplex PCR; TCRdb has only the in-frame clones, and not every one. The profile shows approximately 170,000 clones, approximately 80% of them singletons. Study results and limitations: Later, an analysis showed that TCR beta chains associated with HLA were more clonally expanded than others that were equally common.

As concerns this clone: Its antigen is still unknown.

Sequencing input: PBMCs. The chain uses TRBV6-6 and TRBJ1-1; D possibly corresponds to TRBD1 (6 bases). The clonotype comes from a boy between 2 and 15 years old in good health and CMV-seronegative. This CDR3 is CASSYRGRGNTEAFF. CDR3 DNA sequence: TGTGCCAGCAGTTATAGGGGCAGGGGGAACACTGAAGCTTTCTTT.